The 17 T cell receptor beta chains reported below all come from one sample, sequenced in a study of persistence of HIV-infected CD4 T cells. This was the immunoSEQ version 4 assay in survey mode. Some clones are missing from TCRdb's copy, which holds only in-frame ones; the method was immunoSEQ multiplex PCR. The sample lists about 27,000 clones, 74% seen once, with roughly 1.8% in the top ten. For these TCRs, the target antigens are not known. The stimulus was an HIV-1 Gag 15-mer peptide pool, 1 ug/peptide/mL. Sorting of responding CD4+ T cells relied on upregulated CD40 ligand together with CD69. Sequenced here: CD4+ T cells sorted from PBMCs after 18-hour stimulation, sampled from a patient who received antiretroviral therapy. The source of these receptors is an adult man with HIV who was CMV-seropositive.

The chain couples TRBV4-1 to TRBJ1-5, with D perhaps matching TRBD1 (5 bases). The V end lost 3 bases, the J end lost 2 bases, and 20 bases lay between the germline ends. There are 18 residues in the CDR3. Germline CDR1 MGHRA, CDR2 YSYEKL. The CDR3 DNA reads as TGCGCCAGCAGCCATGTGGGGCGGAGACCCGGGGGCAATCAGCCCCAGCATTTT. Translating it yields CASSHVGRRPGGNQPQHF.

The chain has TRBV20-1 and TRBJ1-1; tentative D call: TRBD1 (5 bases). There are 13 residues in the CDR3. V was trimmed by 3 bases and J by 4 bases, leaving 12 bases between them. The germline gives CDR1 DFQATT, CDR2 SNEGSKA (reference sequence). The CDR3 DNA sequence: TGCAGTGCTAGTAGTTCGGGGGGCACTGAAGCTTTCTTT. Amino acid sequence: CSASSSGGTEAFF.

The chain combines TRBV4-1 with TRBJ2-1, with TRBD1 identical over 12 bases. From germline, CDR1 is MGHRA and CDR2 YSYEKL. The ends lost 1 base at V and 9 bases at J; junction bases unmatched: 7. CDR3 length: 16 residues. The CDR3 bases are TGCGCCAGCAGCCAAGCCGGGACAGGGGGCCATGGTGAGCAGTTCTTC. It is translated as CASSQAGTGGHGEQFF.

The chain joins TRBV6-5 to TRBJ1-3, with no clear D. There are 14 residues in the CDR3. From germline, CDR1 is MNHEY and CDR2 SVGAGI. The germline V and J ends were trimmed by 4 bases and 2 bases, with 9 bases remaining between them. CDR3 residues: CASSLKGTGNTIYF. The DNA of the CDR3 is TGTGCCAGCAGTTTAAAGGGTACTGGAAACACCATATATTTT.

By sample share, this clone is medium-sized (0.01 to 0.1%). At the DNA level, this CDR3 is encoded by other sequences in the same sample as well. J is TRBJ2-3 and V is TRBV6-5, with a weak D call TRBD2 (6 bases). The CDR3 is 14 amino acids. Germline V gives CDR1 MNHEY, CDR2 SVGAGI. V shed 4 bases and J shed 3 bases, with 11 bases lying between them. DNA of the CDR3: TGTGCCAGCAGTTTCAACGGGGGAACAGATACGCAGTATTTT. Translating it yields CASSFNGGTDTQYF.

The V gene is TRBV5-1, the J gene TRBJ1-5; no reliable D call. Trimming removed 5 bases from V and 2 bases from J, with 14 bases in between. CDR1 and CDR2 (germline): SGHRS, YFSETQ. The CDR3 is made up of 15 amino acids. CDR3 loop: CASSIGPFGNQPQHF. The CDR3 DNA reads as TGCGCCAGCAGTATCGGACCTTTTGGCAATCAGCCCCAGCATTTT.

The CDR3 sequence is CASSLEVGPYYEQYF. The CDR3 DNA follows: TGTGCCAGCAGCTTAGAGGTGGGCCCGTACTACGAGCAGTACTTC. The rearrangement uses TRBV7-8 and TRBJ2-7; no reliable D call. Between the trimmed V and J ends, which lost 1 base and 3 bases, there was a span of 13 bases. The germline CDR1 and CDR2 sequences are SGHVS and FQNEAQ. The CDR3 consists of 15 residues.

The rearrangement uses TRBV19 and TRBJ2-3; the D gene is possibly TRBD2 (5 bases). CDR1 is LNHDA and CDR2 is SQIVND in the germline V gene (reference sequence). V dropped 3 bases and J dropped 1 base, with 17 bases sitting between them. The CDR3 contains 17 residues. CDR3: CASSMSGNPLGTDTQYF. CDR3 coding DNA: TGTGCCAGTAGTATGTCGGGGAATCCACTAGGCACAGATACGCAGTATTTT.

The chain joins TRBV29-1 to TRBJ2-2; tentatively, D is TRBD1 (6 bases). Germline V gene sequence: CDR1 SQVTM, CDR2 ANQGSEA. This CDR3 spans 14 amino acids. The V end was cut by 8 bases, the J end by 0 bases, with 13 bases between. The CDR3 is CSTRQAPNTGELFF. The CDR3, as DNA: TGCAGCACCCGACAGGCGCCGAACACCGGGGAGCTGTTTTTT.

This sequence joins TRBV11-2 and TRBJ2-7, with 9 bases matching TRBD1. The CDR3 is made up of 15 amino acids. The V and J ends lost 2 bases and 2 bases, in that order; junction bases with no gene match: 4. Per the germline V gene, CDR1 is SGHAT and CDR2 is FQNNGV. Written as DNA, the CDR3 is TGTGCCAGCAGCTTAACACAGGGGGCTACCTACGAGCAGTACTTC. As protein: CASSLTQGATYEQYF.

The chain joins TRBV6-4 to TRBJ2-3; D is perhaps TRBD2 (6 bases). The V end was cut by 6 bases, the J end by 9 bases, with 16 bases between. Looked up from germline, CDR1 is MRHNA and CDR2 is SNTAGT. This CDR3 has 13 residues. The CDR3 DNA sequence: TGTGCCAGCAGATTTAGCGGAGAAGAGACGCAGTATTTT. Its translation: CASRFSGEETQYF.

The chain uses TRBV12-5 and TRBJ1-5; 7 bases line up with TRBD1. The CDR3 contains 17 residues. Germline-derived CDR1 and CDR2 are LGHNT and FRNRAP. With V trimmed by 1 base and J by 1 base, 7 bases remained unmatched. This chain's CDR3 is CASGLGRGGESNQPQHF. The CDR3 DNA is TGTGCTAGTGGTTTGGGCAGGGGGGGTGAGAGCAATCAGCCCCAGCATTTT.

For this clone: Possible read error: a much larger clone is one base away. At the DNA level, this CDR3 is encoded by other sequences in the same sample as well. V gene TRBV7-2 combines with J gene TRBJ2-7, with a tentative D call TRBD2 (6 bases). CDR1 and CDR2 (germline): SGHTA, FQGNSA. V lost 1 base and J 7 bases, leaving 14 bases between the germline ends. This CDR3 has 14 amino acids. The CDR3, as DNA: TGTGCCAGCAGCTTAGAAGGAGGCGCGGGAGAGCAGTACTTC. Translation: CASSLEGGAGEQYF.

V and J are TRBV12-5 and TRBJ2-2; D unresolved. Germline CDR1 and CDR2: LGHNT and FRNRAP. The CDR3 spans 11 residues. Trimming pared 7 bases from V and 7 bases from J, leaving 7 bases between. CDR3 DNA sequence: TGTGCTAGTGCCCGGAGCGGGGAGCTGTTTTTT. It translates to CASARSGELFF.

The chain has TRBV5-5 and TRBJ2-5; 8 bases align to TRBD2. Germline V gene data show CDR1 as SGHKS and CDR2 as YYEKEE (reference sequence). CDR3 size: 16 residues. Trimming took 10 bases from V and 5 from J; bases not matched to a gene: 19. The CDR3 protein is CACGGQWMGSRETQYF. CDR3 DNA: TGTGCCTGCGGGGGGCAGTGGATGGGTTCGAGGGAGACCCAGTACTTC.

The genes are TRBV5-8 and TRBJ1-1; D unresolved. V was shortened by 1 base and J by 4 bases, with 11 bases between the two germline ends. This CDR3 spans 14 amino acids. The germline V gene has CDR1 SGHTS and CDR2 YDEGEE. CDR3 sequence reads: CASSLIRGGTEAFF. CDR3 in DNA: TGTGCCAGCAGCTTGATTCGCGGTGGCACTGAAGCTTTCTTT.

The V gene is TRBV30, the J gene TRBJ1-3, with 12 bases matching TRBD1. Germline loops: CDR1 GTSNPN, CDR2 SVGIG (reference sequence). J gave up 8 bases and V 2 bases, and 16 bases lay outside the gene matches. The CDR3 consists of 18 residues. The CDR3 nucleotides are TGTGCCTGGAGTCCAAGGCGGACGCCAGGGACAGGGGGCTACACCATATATTTT. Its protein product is CAWSPRRTPGTGGYTIYF.